The present entry profiles one T cell receptor beta chain with its context. Its antigen is unknown. This sample was taken from a study of Tregs in tolerant kidney transplant recipients. Overall study: Recipients received nonmyeloablative bone marrow transplants from related graft donors, with transient mixed chimerism. Findings and caveats of the study: Few patients were studied, so findings need validation in larger groups. Activated donor B cell expansion appeared to reveal the most relevant donor-specific TCRbeta repertoire. Donor-specific Treg expansion exceeded global Treg expansion in tolerant patients, suggesting antigen drive.

Sequencing used immunoSEQ multiplex PCR; TCRdb keeps in-frame clones, though not all of them. The table includes about 110,000 clones, nearly 90% detected once. The trim removed 2 bases at V and 6 bases at J, leaving 17 bases unmatched. This CDR3 has 18 amino acids. Germline lookup yields CDR1 GTSNPN and CDR2 SVGIG (reference sequence). The sequences come from CD4+ T cells from blood, collected before the transplant. The receptor was derived from a human donor who received a combined kidney and bone marrow transplant. This chain connects TRBV30 to TRBJ1-2; 11 nucleotides agree with TRBD1. The CDR3 reads CAWSHFRDLGQGGNGYTF. The CDR3, as DNA: TGTGCCTGGAGTCACTTTCGTGATTTGGGACAGGGGGGGAATGGCTACACCTTC. The full variable domain, completed using reference TRBV30 and TRBJ1-2, is SQTIHQWPATLVQPVGSPLSLECTVEGTSNPNLYWYRQAAGRGLQLLFYSVGIGQISSEVPQNLSASRPQDRQFILSSKKLLLSDSGFYLCAWSHFRDLGQGGNGYTFGSGTRLTVV.